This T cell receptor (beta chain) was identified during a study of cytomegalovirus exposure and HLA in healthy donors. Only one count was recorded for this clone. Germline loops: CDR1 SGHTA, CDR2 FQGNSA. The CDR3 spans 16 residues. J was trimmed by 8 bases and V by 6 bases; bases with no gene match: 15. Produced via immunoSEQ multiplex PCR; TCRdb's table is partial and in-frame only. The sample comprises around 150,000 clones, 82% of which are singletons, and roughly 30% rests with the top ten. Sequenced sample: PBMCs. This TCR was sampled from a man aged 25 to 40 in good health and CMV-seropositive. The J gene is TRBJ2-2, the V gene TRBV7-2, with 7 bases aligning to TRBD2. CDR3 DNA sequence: TGTGCCAGCAGAAAACCAGGCGGGAGATTATGGGGGGAGCTGTTTTTT. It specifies CASRKPGGRLWGELFF. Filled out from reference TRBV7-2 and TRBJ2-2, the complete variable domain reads GAGVSQSPSNKVTEKGKDVELRCDPISGHTALYWYRQSLGQGLEFLIYFQGNSAPDKSGLPSDRFSAERTGGSVSTLTIQRTQQEDSAVYLCASRKPGGRLWGELFFGEGSRLTVL.